This T cell receptor (beta chain) emerged from a study of memory CD8 T cells in hepatitis C reinfection (dated by TCRdb to 2015 to 2018). For the wider study: Three donors spontaneously resolved two consecutive HCV infections, while two donors cleared a primary infection but became chronically infected after reinfection. HCV reinfection was defined as a positive HCV RNA test following two negative tests taken at least 60 days apart. Pre-reinfection samples were taken from 55 to 20 weeks before reinfection was detected. The study tracked the TCR beta repertoire of virus-specific CD8 T cells longitudinally across an HCV reinfection episode in five donors. Between the late 2000s and the early 2010s, a handful of reinfection cases that had stored pre-reinfection samples were identified. In the reinfection study, participants who had resolved a prior HCV infection were followed every 3 months.

General conclusions and limits of the study: Because only a few donors were included, definitive conclusions about public clonotypes linked to secondary clearance could not be reached by the study.

Note on this clone: Its antigen specificity is not known. No base qualities exist here, and no much larger clone lies one base off it.

The library was obtained by the immunoSEQ multiplex PCR assay. Genomic DNA was extracted from the sorted cells, and Adaptive Biotechnologies' automated high-throughput method was used to sequence the TCR beta V, D and J regions. A two-step, bias-controlled multiplex PCR was used to amplify CDR3 regions. An Illumina instrument was used to sequence the amplified TCR beta libraries. Under the source paper's analysis protocol: The demultiplexed reads were processed to cut down on amplification and sequencing bias, and the IMGT database was used to assign CDR3 sequences to gene families. Repertoire data were analyzed with ImmunoSEQ software version 2.0. Clonotype lists were filtered to remove out-of-frame sequences and sequences containing stop codons in the CDR3. Clonotypes with a frequency below 0.01% were excluded because such clonotypes corresponded to less than one cell. To get richness, observed richness was divided by input cell number, while evenness came from dividing Shannon entropy by log observed richness. Simpson diversity and Morisita-Horn overlap indices were used to quantify repertoire diversity and similarity between time points. Clonotypes were categorized as dominant (>1%), sub-dominant (0.5-0.99%), low abundance (0.1-0.49%) or lowest abundance (<0.1%). A germline index was calculated as total CDR3 length minus total nucleotide additions, divided by total CDR3 length. In TCRdb, the immuneACCESS table is reduced to in-frame sequences with V and J assigned. These tables do not hold every clone; where another copy was compared, an unresolved V gene accounts for under half, and the others remain unexplained. The V and J calls and clone size are taken from that table; D and trimming were inferred from the DNA. The sample records just over 50,000 clones, roughly nine tenths of which are singletons. The biggest ten clones account for more than 0.8% of the sample.

The time point label here, explained by the study, means: pre-reinfection, 55 to 20 weeks before reinfection detection. TCR sequencing was performed on the sorted cells directly ex vivo, without any in vitro expansion beforehand. The donors were people who inject drugs and were enrolled in Canada's Montreal Acute Hepatitis C Cohort Study (HEPCO). As controls, total naive CD8 T cells, sorted as viable CD3+ CD8+ CD45RO-, were obtained from two donors at each of the three reinfection time points. Before sorting, cryopreserved peripheral blood mononuclear cells were thawed and used as the source for purifying CD8 T cells. Negative selection with the MACS CD8+ T cell Isolation Kit was used to enrich CD8 T cells. A BD FACSAria II sorter with FACSDiva software was used for cell sorting, and FlowJo was used for data analysis. For this chain, trimming is 5 bases at the V end and 4 bases at the J end, and the number of junction bases without a gene match is 7. The cysteine opens and the phenylalanine closes a CDR3 of 14 amino acids. Only the CDR3 portion is preserved as DNA: 42 bases, with reading frame beginning at the first base. CDR1 and CDR2 are read off the germline V gene (reference sequence) as SEHNR and FQNEAQ.

The chain employs TRBV7-9 and TRBJ1-2, with 7 middle bases fitting TRBD1. This receptor was identified in a man younger than 30 with hepatitis C virus infection. The sequencing sample was made of naive CD8+ T cells sorted from blood. The sample's cell subset or site, from its label and the paper: total naive CD8+CD45RO- T cells. The CDR3 here reads CASSLGQDSYGYTF. The bases are TGTGCCAGCAGCCTAGGACAGGATAGCTATGGCTACACCTTC.